This TCR beta chain was identified during a study of T cell responses to AZD1222 COVID-19 vaccine. The CDR3 extends over 12 amino acids. V lost 4 bases and J lost 5, with 5 bases in between. Germline CDR1 reads MDHEN; CDR2 reads SYDVKM. With respect to this clone: Its antigen remains unidentified.

Points from the study as a whole: Targeting of unmutated variant regions was reportedly seen in nearly half of spike-specific TCRs.

The assay was immunoSEQ multiplex PCR, and TCRdb's table has in-frame clones only and misses some. The sample lists 60,000 to 75,000 clones, 80% to 90% occurring once. The chain couples TRBV28 to TRBJ1-4, with D unresolved. The input for sequencing was peripheral blood, taken on day 0 of AZD1222 vaccination. The sequence was obtained from an adult in good health. This chain's CDR3 is CASSYQNEKLFF. The CDR3 region has the DNA TGTGCCAGCAGTTACCAGAATGAAAAACTGTTTTTT.